These T cell receptor beta chains were read from a single sample in a study of blood T cell repertoires in COVID-19. TCRdb's copy holds only in-frame clones and misses some; the assay was immunoSEQ multiplex PCR. The sample yields about 430,000 clones, 75% to 90% seen once. The sample comprised PBMCs or T cells enriched from blood (not recorded which). The receptors were sampled from a young man who had recovered from COVID-19. The CDR3 runs from the conserved cysteine through the conserved F or W. A D gene is named only where the DNA matches it firmly. Rows give clone size only sometimes, using once, few, many, or a class for an expanded clone.

D gene: NA; J gene: TRBJ2-3; V gene: TRBV10-1; clone size: NA; CDR3 DNA: TGCGCCAGCAGTGACCCGAGCACAGATACGCAGTATTTT; CDR3 protein: CASSDPSTDTQYF
D gene: NA; J gene: TRBJ2-5; V gene: TRBV2; clone size: NA; CDR3 DNA: TGTGCCAGCAGTCGCGGGCCACAAGAGACCCAGTACTTC; CDR3 protein: CASSRGPQETQYF
D gene: TRBD1; J gene: TRBJ2-7; V gene: TRBV6-5; clone size: NA; CDR3 DNA: TGTGCCAGCAGTTACGGGCGACAGGGATCCTACGAGCAGTACTTC; CDR3 protein: CASSYGRQGSYEQYF
D gene: TRBD2; J gene: TRBJ2-3; V gene: TRBV19; clone size: NA; CDR3 DNA: TGTGCCAGTAGAGCGGGAGGCACAGATACGCAGTATTTT; CDR3 protein: CASRAGGTDTQYF
D gene: NA; J gene: TRBJ1-2; V gene: TRBV7-2; clone size: NA; CDR3 DNA: TGTGCCAGCACCCCGGGAGCCGGGAATGGCTACACCTTC; CDR3 protein: CASTPGAGNGYTF
D gene: NA; J gene: TRBJ2-2; V gene: TRBV6-5; clone size: once; CDR3 DNA: TGTGCCAGCAGTTATCGGGTTGTCGGGGAGCTGTTTTTT; CDR3 protein: CASSYRVVGELFF
D gene: NA; J gene: TRBJ2-5; V gene: TRBV19; clone size: once; CDR3 DNA: TGTGCCAGTAGTATTTCATTGGTCGGGGGGCGAGAGACCCAGTACTTC; CDR3 protein: CASSISLVGGRETQYF
D gene: NA; J gene: TRBJ1-1; V gene: TRBV27; clone size: NA; CDR3 DNA: TGTGCCAGCAGTTTAAGCAGGCAGGGTATGAACACTGAAGCTTTCTTT; CDR3 protein: CASSLSRQGMNTEAFF
D gene: NA; J gene: TRBJ1-3; V gene: TRBV5-1; clone size: NA; CDR3 DNA: TGCGCCAGCTCCCTATGGGGCGCCTTCTCTGGAAACACCATATATTTT; CDR3 protein: CASSLWGAFSGNTIYF
D gene: TRBD1; J gene: TRBJ2-7; V gene: TRBV15; clone size: few; CDR3 DNA: TGTGCCACCAGCAGAGGACAGGGGAGGCCCTACGAGCAGTACTTC; CDR3 protein: CATSRGQGRPYEQYF
D gene: NA; J gene: TRBJ1-2; V gene: TRBV7-2; clone size: NA; CDR3 DNA: TGTGCCAGCAGCTACCAAAGCCAGGGTTACGGCTACACCTTC; CDR3 protein: CASSYQSQGYGYTF
D gene: NA; J gene: TRBJ1-1; V gene: TRBV6-4; clone size: NA; CDR3 DNA: TGTGCCAGCAGTGTAGGGGGTATCACTGAAGCTTTCTTT; CDR3 protein: CASSVGGITEAFF
D gene: TRBD2; J gene: TRBJ2-7; V gene: TRBV2; clone size: NA; CDR3 DNA: TGTGCCAGGAACCGGATGGTTGGGAGCGGGAGCACCTACGAGCAGTACTTC; CDR3 protein: CARNRMVGSGSTYEQYF
D gene: NA; J gene: TRBJ2-1; V gene: TRBV29-1; clone size: NA; CDR3 DNA: TGCAGCGGCAGGCAGTTTGTTTACAATGAGCAGTTCTTC; CDR3 protein: CSGRQFVYNEQFF
D gene: NA; J gene: TRBJ1-4; V gene: TRBV7-9; clone size: NA; CDR3 DNA: TGTGCCAGCAGCTTAACGCGGTACGCAACTAATGAAAAACTGTTTTTT; CDR3 protein: CASSLTRYATNEKLFF
D gene: NA; J gene: TRBJ1-1; V gene: TRBV30; clone size: NA; CDR3 DNA: TGTGCCTGGTCCGAACAGTGGACTGAAGCTTTCTTT; CDR3 protein: CAWSEQWTEAFF
D gene: NA; J gene: TRBJ2-2; V gene: TRBV7-9; clone size: once; CDR3 DNA: TGTGCCAGCAGCTTATCCACGACAGGGAACACCGGGGAGCTGTTTTTT; CDR3 protein: CASSLSTTGNTGELFF
D gene: TRBD1; J gene: TRBJ2-7; V gene: TRBV6-5; clone size: NA; CDR3 DNA: TGTGCCAGCAGCCGACAGGGCGGTGGCTCCTACGAGCAGTACTTC; CDR3 protein: CASSRQGGGSYEQYF
D gene: NA; J gene: TRBJ1-1; V gene: TRBV27; clone size: few; CDR3 DNA: TGTGCCAGTACGGACTTAATGAACACTGAAGCTTTCTTT; CDR3 protein: CASTDLMNTEAFF
D gene: TRBD2; J gene: TRBJ2-7; V gene: TRBV7-6; clone size: NA; CDR3 DNA: TGTGCCAGCAGCCCCCAGGCGTCTAGCGGGGCCTACGAGCAGTACTTC; CDR3 protein: CASSPQASSGAYEQYF
D gene: TRBD1; J gene: TRBJ2-2; V gene: TRBV2; clone size: NA; CDR3 DNA: TGTGCCAGCCTGGGACAGGGCTTAGCCGGGGAGCTGTTTTTT; CDR3 protein: CASLGQGLAGELFF
D gene: TRBD1; J gene: TRBJ2-7; V gene: TRBV5-4; clone size: NA; CDR3 DNA: TGTGCCAGCAGCGCTGGTCCCGGGACAGGGATAAACCCTTCCTACGAGCAGTACTTC; CDR3 protein: CASSAGPGTGINPSYEQYF
D gene: NA; J gene: TRBJ2-1; V gene: TRBV11-2; clone size: few; CDR3 DNA: TGTGCCAGCAGCTATGCCGGAGGCGAGCAGTTCTTC; CDR3 protein: CASSYAGGEQFF
D gene: NA; J gene: TRBJ1-6; V gene: TRBV10-3; clone size: few; CDR3 DNA: TGTGCCATCAGTGAACTCAATAATTCACCCCTCCACTTT; CDR3 protein: CAISELNNSPLHF
D gene: NA; J gene: TRBJ2-1; V gene: TRBV15; clone size: NA; CDR3 DNA: TGTGCCACCAGCCCCGACACCCTCTCCTACAATGAGCAGTTCTTC; CDR3 protein: CATSPDTLSYNEQFF
D gene: NA; J gene: TRBJ1-3; V gene: TRBV18; clone size: NA; CDR3 DNA: TGTGCCAGCTCACCGCAGGACTCGATCTCTGGAAACACCATATATTTT; CDR3 protein: CASSPQDSISGNTIYF
D gene: NA; J gene: TRBJ2-3; V gene: TRBV12-5; clone size: NA; CDR3 DNA: TGTGCTAGTGCCATGAGTGTTCCGACAACAGATACGCAGTATTTT; CDR3 protein: CASAMSVPTTDTQYF
D gene: NA; J gene: TRBJ2-1; V gene: TRBV29-1; clone size: NA; CDR3 DNA: TGCAGCGTTGAAGATCGGGCGGGGGCACGTAATGAGCAGTTCTTC; CDR3 protein: CSVEDRAGARNEQFF
D gene: NA; J gene: TRBJ2-7; V gene: TRBV11-2; clone size: NA; CDR3 DNA: TGTGCCAGCAGCTTGGGGGGTTGGGTCGTCTACGAGCAGTACTTC; CDR3 protein: CASSLGGWVVYEQYF
D gene: TRBD1; J gene: TRBJ2-4; V gene: TRBV5-1; clone size: NA; CDR3 DNA: TGCGCCAGCGGGGAACAGGGGTCGGGAAACATTCAGTACTTC; CDR3 protein: CASGEQGSGNIQYF
D gene: TRBD1; J gene: TRBJ1-4; V gene: TRBV5-1; clone size: NA; CDR3 DNA: TGCGCCAGCAGCTCGCTCCCCGGGACAGGGGGCTCTAATGAAAAACTGTTTTTT; CDR3 protein: CASSSLPGTGGSNEKLFF
D gene: NA; J gene: TRBJ1-1; V gene: TRBV19; clone size: once; CDR3 DNA: TGTGCCAGTAGTCCAGGGTTTGGCACTGAAGCTTTCTTT; CDR3 protein: CASSPGFGTEAFF
D gene: NA; J gene: TRBJ1-5; V gene: TRBV19; clone size: NA; CDR3 DNA: TGTGCCAGTAGTGGAGGGGGGGGCACTTCAACGGGTCAGCCCCAGCATTTT; CDR3 protein: CASSGGGGTSTGQPQHF
D gene: TRBD2; J gene: TRBJ2-7; V gene: TRBV7-6; clone size: NA; CDR3 DNA: TGTGCCAGCAGCCCGAGGCTAGCGGGAGGAGGAGAGCAGTACTTC; CDR3 protein: CASSPRLAGGGEQYF
D gene: NA; J gene: TRBJ2-3; V gene: TRBV29-1; clone size: NA; CDR3 DNA: TGCAGCGTTCCGGACAGAGCCACAGATACGCAGTATTTT; CDR3 protein: CSVPDRATDTQYF
D gene: TRBD1; J gene: TRBJ1-3; V gene: TRBV19; clone size: NA; CDR3 DNA: TGTGCCAGTAGTACTTCGACAGGGGACTCTGGAAACACCATATATTTT; CDR3 protein: CASSTSTGDSGNTIYF
D gene: TRBD2; J gene: TRBJ2-1; V gene: TRBV27; clone size: NA; CDR3 DNA: TGTGCCAGCAGTTTAGGGACTAGCGGGCTGATAAGCTCCTACAATGAGCAGTTCTTC; CDR3 protein: CASSLGTSGLISSYNEQFF
D gene: NA; J gene: TRBJ2-5; V gene: TRBV28; clone size: NA; CDR3 DNA: TGTGCCAGCAGTTTGAAGGAGTGGGAGACCCAGTACTTC; CDR3 protein: CASSLKEWETQYF
D gene: TRBD1; J gene: TRBJ1-6; V gene: TRBV15; clone size: NA; CDR3 DNA: TGTGCCACCAGCAGAGACCTCCCAGGGGGGTATAATTCACCCCTCCACTTT; CDR3 protein: CATSRDLPGGYNSPLHF
D gene: NA; J gene: TRBJ1-1; V gene: TRBV11-2; clone size: NA; CDR3 DNA: TGTGCCAGCAGCCCGAGTCTACGTGAAGCTTTCTTT; CDR3 protein: CASSPSLREAFF
D gene: NA; J gene: TRBJ2-5; V gene: TRBV5-6; clone size: NA; CDR3 DNA: TGTGCCAGCAGCGGGCGTCGGGCGGGGGAGACCCAGTACTTC; CDR3 protein: CASSGRRAGETQYF
D gene: NA; J gene: TRBJ2-7; V gene: TRBV19; clone size: NA; CDR3 DNA: TGTGCCAGTAGTACTCTAGATTACGAGCAGTACTTC; CDR3 protein: CASSTLDYEQYF
D gene: NA; J gene: TRBJ2-4; V gene: TRBV15; clone size: NA; CDR3 DNA: TGTGCCACGGGGGCCGAATACAAGGCTCCGTACTTC; CDR3 protein: CATGAEYKAPYF
D gene: NA; J gene: TRBJ2-1; V gene: TRBV3-1/TRBV3-2; clone size: NA; CDR3 DNA: TGTGCCAGCAGCCAAACAATAAGCGGATCCTACAATGAGCAGTTCTTC; CDR3 protein: CASSQTISGSYNEQFF
D gene: NA; J gene: TRBJ2-5; V gene: TRBV28; clone size: few; CDR3 DNA: TGTGCCAGCATGCGGGGGCGGCAAGAGACCCAGTACTTC; CDR3 protein: CASMRGRQETQYF
D gene: NA; J gene: TRBJ2-5; V gene: TRBV6-2/TRBV6-3; clone size: NA; CDR3 DNA: TGTGCCAGCAGTTACCCACAGGAGACCCAGTACTTC; CDR3 protein: CASSYPQETQYF
D gene: NA; J gene: TRBJ1-2; V gene: TRBV28; clone size: NA; CDR3 DNA: TGTGCCAGCAGTTTGGGGTCAGGGTTCCATGGCTACACCTTC; CDR3 protein: CASSLGSGFHGYTF
D gene: NA; J gene: TRBJ2-5; V gene: TRBV11-2; clone size: NA; CDR3 DNA: TGTGCCAGCAGCTATGCCCGGACAGTGCAAGAGACCCAGTACTTC; CDR3 protein: CASSYARTVQETQYF
D gene: NA; J gene: TRBJ1-6; V gene: TRBV3-1/TRBV3-2; clone size: few; CDR3 DNA: TGTGCCAGCAGCCAGGGGGACACCCATAATTCACCCCTCCACTTT; CDR3 protein: CASSQGDTHNSPLHF
D gene: NA; J gene: TRBJ2-3; V gene: TRBV18; clone size: NA; CDR3 DNA: TGTGCCAGCTCACCACGAGGGTTTGGAGATACGCAGTATTTT; CDR3 protein: CASSPRGFGDTQYF
D gene: NA; J gene: TRBJ1-6; V gene: TRBV4-1; clone size: NA; CDR3 DNA: TGCGCCAGCAGCCAAGACCTCGAATACTTCAATTCACCCCTCCACTTT; CDR3 protein: CASSQDLEYFNSPLHF
D gene: NA; J gene: TRBJ1-1; V gene: TRBV7-8; clone size: NA; CDR3 DNA: TGTGCCAGCAGCTTAAGCCAACTAAACACTGAAGCTTTCTTT; CDR3 protein: CASSLSQLNTEAFF
D gene: TRBD2; J gene: TRBJ2-3; V gene: TRBV2; clone size: once; CDR3 DNA: TGTGCCAGCAGTGAAGGGACTAGCGGCTCAGATACGCAGTATTTT; CDR3 protein: CASSEGTSGSDTQYF
D gene: TRBD1; J gene: TRBJ2-5; V gene: TRBV27; clone size: NA; CDR3 DNA: TGTGCCAGCAGTTTAACGGTGGGGACAGGGGTTTGGGAGACCCAGTACTTC; CDR3 protein: CASSLTVGTGVWETQYF